A single sample is the source of the 13 T cell receptor beta chains below, sequenced in a study of blood T cell repertoires in COVID-19. Sequenced by immunoSEQ multiplex PCR; TCRdb stores in-frame clones only, minus some. This table has about 70,000 clones, 70% to 90% appearing once. The sample comprised peripheral blood. Receptors were obtained from a human donor in a cohort sampled during active COVID-19.

This sequence joins TRBV19 and TRBJ2-1; 9 bases are shared with TRBD2. The length of the CDR3 is 15 residues. Germline CDR1 is LNHDA and CDR2 is SQIVND (reference sequence). The trim removed 5 bases at V and 2 bases at J, leaving 4 bases unmatched. This CDR3 is CASSGLATPYNEQFF. CDR3 DNA sequence: TGTGCCAGTAGTGGACTAGCGACCCCCTACAATGAGCAGTTCTTC.

The rearrangement uses TRBV2 and TRBJ1-4, with a weak D call TRBD1 (5 bases). This CDR3 contains 15 residues. The germline V and J ends were trimmed by 2 bases and 4 bases, with 11 bases remaining between them. Germline V CDR1 and CDR2: SNHLY, FYNNEI. The CDR3 DNA sequence: TGTGCCAGCAGTGAAAGTGCAGGGCTTAATGAAAAACTGTTTTTT. This encodes CASSESAGLNEKLFF.

This chain connects TRBV5-1 to TRBJ1-2; 8 positions agree with TRBD1. The CDR3 loop spans 15 amino acids. Per germline, CDR1 SGHRS and CDR2 YFSETQ. J lost 3 bases, V lost 2 bases, and 6 bases had no gene match. The chain's CDR3 is CASSFDRGEYYGYTF. The DNA for the CDR3 is TGCGCCAGCAGCTTTGACAGGGGCGAATACTATGGCTACACCTTC.

This chain uses TRBV10-2 with TRBJ2-2, with a tentative D call TRBD1 (5 bases). V was shortened by 6 bases and J by 10 bases, with 12 bases between the two germline ends. The CDR3 runs 12 residues. Germline V gives CDR1 WSHSY, CDR2 SAAADI. This CDR3 reads CASRGRSLELFF. The CDR3 DNA sequence: TGCGCCAGCAGGGGGCGGTCTTTGGAGCTGTTTTTT.

The chain joins TRBV6-5 to TRBJ2-6, with TRBD1 matching over 10 bases. Germline V gives CDR1 MNHEY, CDR2 SVGAGI. V was clipped by 5 bases and J by 11 bases; unmatched bases: 9. This CDR3 contains 15 residues. The CDR3 nucleotides are TGTGCCAGCAGTAAAAGATGGGGGACAGGGGACGTCCTGACTTTC. Encoded protein: CASSKRWGTGDVLTF.

This chain's CDR3 is CASSLGDYGYTF. In DNA, the CDR3 is TGTGCCAGTAGTCTGGGAGACTATGGCTACACCTTC. The chain carries TRBV19 and TRBJ1-2; no firm D call. V was shortened by 5 bases and J by 3 bases, with 7 bases between the two germline ends. This CDR3 is 12 amino acids long. CDR1 and CDR2 (germline): LNHDA, SQIVND (reference sequence).

This rearrangement joins TRBV10-1 to TRBJ2-5, with 10 positions matching TRBD2. Germline assignment: CDR1 WNHNN and CDR2 SYGVQD (reference sequence). After removal of 0 bases from V and 5 bases from J, the junction contained 6 bases not matched to a gene. The CDR3 loop spans 16 amino acids. CDR3 region: CASSESLAGARETQYF. CDR3 DNA: TGCGCCAGCAGTGAGTCGCTAGCGGGAGCACGGGAGACCCAGTACTTC.

J is TRBJ2-1 and V is TRBV7-9, with 8 bases fitting TRBD1. V dropped 4 bases and J dropped 2; count of bases not matched to a gene: 4. The V gene's germline CDR1 is SEHNR and CDR2 FQNEAQ (reference sequence). The CDR3 is 15 residues long. CDR3 DNA sequence: TGTGCCAGCAGCTCACAGGGGGGTCCCTACAATGAGCAGTTCTTC. This sequence encodes CASSSQGGPYNEQFF.

The gene calls are TRBV5-1 and TRBJ2-7, with 9 bases aligning to TRBD1. The CDR3 is made up of 16 amino acids. Germline V gives CDR1 SGHRS, CDR2 YFSETQ. V lost 2 bases to trimming and J lost 5 bases; unmatched junction nucleotides: 11. This CDR3 is CASSFPRTGAGDEQYF. CDR3 bases: TGCGCCAGCAGCTTTCCCCGGACAGGGGCCGGGGACGAGCAGTACTTC.

As for this clone: Its ends do not fully match the called genes, so a read error is possible. V gene TRBV7-9 combines with J gene TRBJ2-7, with D tentatively TRBD1 (6 bases). From germline, CDR1 is SEHNR and CDR2 FQNEAQ (reference sequence). CDR3 length equals 12 residues. CDR3 residues: CASSSRQDEQYF. CDR3 sequence (DNA): TGTGCCAGCAGCTCACGACAGGACGAACAGTACTTC.

The chain links TRBV13 to TRBJ2-3; 8 nucleotides line up with TRBD2. Looked up from germline, CDR1 is PRHDT and CDR2 is FYEKMQ (reference sequence). The CDR3 covers 15 residues. Trimming removed 5 bases from V and 5 bases from J; junction bases left unmatched: 9. In nucleotides, the CDR3 is TGTGCCAGCAGCCGGGAGGGGCGCACATTAGATACGCAGTATTTT. Protein: CASSREGRTLDTQYF.

This sequence joins TRBV15 and TRBJ2-4, with a tentative D call TRBD2 (6 bases). Between the trimmed V and J ends, which lost 3 bases and 5 bases, there was a span of 14 bases. Germline V gives CDR1 LNHNV, CDR2 YYDKDF (reference sequence). This CDR3 spans 15 amino acids. DNA of the CDR3: TGTGCCACCAGCAGGGGGGGAGTCCAGGAAAACATTCAGTACTTC. Its translation: CATSRGGVQENIQYF.

The V call is TRBV6-6, the J call TRBJ1-1; D is possibly TRBD1 (6 bases). From germline, CDR1 is MNHNY and CDR2 SVGAGI (reference sequence). The CDR3 covers 14 residues. V was trimmed by 6 bases and J by 3 bases, leaving 14 bases between them. CDR3 amino acids: CASSPPNRDTEAFF. CDR3 bases: TGTGCCAGCAGCCCCCCTAACAGGGACACTGAAGCTTTCTTT.